These T cell receptor beta chains were read from a single sample in a study of T cells in Graves' hyperthyroidism and ophthalmopathy. TCRdb re-analysed the multiplex PCR reads in MiXCR, keeping a single row per CDR3 protein. The sample has a few hundred thousand distinct CDR3 sequences, approximately 15% seen once. Sequencing used blood. These receptors were obtained from a woman between 40 and 55 years old with Graves' ophthalmopathy. Each CDR3 is given with its conserved first and last residue. A D gene is named only where the DNA matches it firmly. Some rows have no size entry. The others give once, few or many, or a class for an expanded clone.

TRBV6-5	many	-	TRBJ1-1	CASSYSGGDTEAFF	TGTGCCAGCAGTTACTCGGGGGGTGACACTGAAGCTTTCTTT
TRBV15	-	-	TRBJ1-1	CATSRDLRAGNTEAFF	TGTGCCACCAGCAGAGATTTGAGGGCCGGGAACACTGAAGCTTTCTTT
TRBV18	-	-	TRBJ1-5	CASSPGREDQPQHF	TGTGCCAGCTCACCGGGACGGGAGGATCAGCCCCAGCATTTT
TRBV20-1	few	TRBD1	TRBJ1-2	CSARRDDRGGYTF	TGCAGTGCTCGGAGAGACGACAGGGGCGGCTACACCTTC
TRBV25-1	-	-	TRBJ1-5	CASSGQMSNQPQHF	TGTGCCAGCAGTGGTCAGATGAGCAATCAGCCCCAGCATTTT
TRBV27	once	TRBD1	TRBJ2-3	CASGMDRGTDTQYF	TGTGCCAGTGGAATGGACAGGGGGACAGATACGCAGTATTTT
TRBV2	few	TRBD2	TRBJ2-2	CASSAGTSGTGELFF	TGTGCCAGCAGTGCGGGGACTAGCGGGACGGGGGAGCTGTTTTTT
TRBV28	many	-	TRBJ2-1	CASGSKQGRRYNEQFF	TGTGCCAGCGGATCAAAACAGGGTAGGCGTTACAATGAGCAGTTCTTC
TRBV14	-	-	TRBJ2-3	CASSQAQGLDTQYF	TGTGCCAGCAGCCAAGCCCAGGGTCTGGATACGCAGTATTTT
TRBV12-3/TRBV12-4	many	-	TRBJ2-3	CASSLVGVADTQYF	TGTGCCAGCAGTTTAGTAGGGGTCGCAGATACGCAGTATTTT
TRBV29-1	few	-	TRBJ2-3	CSVAAGDTQYF	TGCAGCGTTGCGGCTGGGGATACGCAGTATTTT
TRBV5-1	many	-	TRBJ2-1	CASSLIPQLENEQFF	TGCGCCAGCAGCTTGATCCCACAACTCGAAAATGAGCAGTTCTTC
TRBV28	many	TRBD2	TRBJ2-3	CASSPPTSLRTDTQYF	TGTGCCAGCAGTCCCCCGACTAGCTTGAGAACAGATACGCAGTATTTT
TRBV2	few	TRBD1	TRBJ2-2	CASKRQGAAGELFF	TGTGCCAGCAAGCGGCAGGGGGCAGCCGGGGAGCTGTTTTTT
TRBV2	-	-	TRBJ2-7	CASRRDTNPGYEQYF	TGTGCCAGCAGAAGAGACACAAACCCAGGCTACGAGCAGTACTTC
TRBV2	many	-	TRBJ2-3	CAGSPDVFTDTQYF	TGTGCCGGAAGCCCGGACGTCTTCACAGATACGCAGTATTTT
TRBV6-1	few	TRBD1	TRBJ1-5	CASSDGQGRFGQPQHF	TGTGCCAGCAGTGATGGACAGGGGAGGTTTGGTCAGCCCCAGCATTTT
TRBV29-1	many	-	TRBJ2-7	CSVETYDSLDYEQYF	TGCAGCGTTGAAACCTATGACAGCCTCGACTACGAGCAGTACTTC
TRBV6-1	few	TRBD1	TRBJ1-4	CASRTGTGLTSTNEKLFF	TGTGCCAGCAGAACCGGGACAGGACTCACTTCAACTAATGAAAAACTGTTTTTT
TRBV9	-	TRBD2	TRBJ2-1	CASSKLAGGSNEQFF	TGTGCCAGCAGCAAACTAGCGGGAGGGAGCAATGAGCAGTTCTTC
TRBV28	many	-	TRBJ1-1	CASSSRVYTEAFF	TGTGCCAGCAGTTCCAGGGTGTATACTGAAGCTTTCTTT
TRBV13	few	-	TRBJ1-1	CASSLGLQGIHTEAFF	TGTGCCAGCAGCTTAGGCCTTCAGGGGATACACACTGAAGCTTTCTTT
TRBV6-1	-	-	TRBJ1-2	CASSGPQELFYGYTF	TGTGCCAGCAGTGGTCCGCAGGAGCTTTTCTATGGCTACACCTTC
TRBV20-1	many	-	TRBJ2-1	CSASLQEGYNEQFF	TGCAGTGCTAGTTTACAGGAGGGGTACAATGAGCAGTTCTTC
TRBV7-9	-	TRBD2	TRBJ2-1	CASSLALGLAGLYNEQFF	TGTGCCAGCAGCTTAGCCTTAGGACTAGCGGGTCTTTACAATGAGCAGTTCTTC
TRBV28	many	TRBD1	TRBJ1-5	CASKVDTGGEGNQPQHF	TGTGCCAGCAAGGTCGACACAGGGGGCGAGGGGAATCAGCCCCAGCATTTT
TRBV28	few	-	TRBJ1-2	CASNSLRVLQREYYGYTF	TGTGCCAGCAACTCTCTCCGGGTCCTACAGAGAGAATACTATGGCTACACCTTC
TRBV11-2	many	-	TRBJ2-3	CASSPTGTGNLVAGADTQYF	TGTGCCAGCAGCCCGACCGGGACAGGGAATTTGGTAGCGGGAGCAGATACGCAGTATTTT
TRBV28	-	-	TRBJ1-1	CASSFSKQGAVNTEAFF	TGTGCCAGCAGCTTCTCGAAACAGGGAGCGGTGAACACTGAAGCTTTCTTT
TRBV6-1	many	-	TRBJ2-7	CAVGVYEQYF	TGTGCAGTCGGGGTGTACGAGCAGTACTTC
TRBV28	many	-	TRBJ2-7	CASSRTDLFYEQYF	TGTGCCAGCAGCAGGACAGACCTCTTTTACGAGCAGTACTTC
TRBV4-1	many	-	TRBJ2-2	CASSQERGNTGELFF	TGCGCCAGCAGCCAAGAAAGGGGGAACACCGGGGAGCTGTTTTTT
TRBV28	-	-	TRBJ1-4	CASSLQGGVEKLFF	TGTGCCAGCAGTTTACAGGGTGGGGTTGAAAAACTGTTTTTT
TRBV29-1	-	TRBD1	TRBJ1-1	CSVARDRVEAFF	TGCAGCGTTGCCCGTGACAGGGTTGAAGCTTTCTTT
TRBV20-1	many	-	TRBJ2-1	CSAPGDAYNEQFF	TGCAGTGCCCCTGGGGACGCATACAATGAGCAGTTCTTC
TRBV28	many	TRBD2	TRBJ2-3	CASSRETSGSNTQYF	TGTGCCAGCAGCCGGGAGACTAGCGGGAGTAATACGCAGTATTTT
TRBV3-1	many	-	TRBJ2-2	CASSQGTGELFF	TGTGCCAGCAGTCAGGGTACCGGGGAGCTGTTTTTT